The 4 T cell receptor beta chains listed next were all sequenced from one sample in a study of shared clonotypes between healthy human individuals. Sequencing was performed with immunoSEQ multiplex PCR; in TCRdb, only in-frame clones are kept and a portion is missing. This sample has 1.4 million to 1.5 million clones; approximately 97% occur once, and the top ten carry approximately 1.1%. The sample was naive CD4+ T cells sorted from blood. Subset indicated: CD45RA+ positively selected. The receptors derive from a man between 25 and 39 years old in good health.

This chain uses TRBV11-2 with TRBJ2-2; D gene unclear. The CDR3 spans 12 residues. From germline, CDR1 is SGHAT and CDR2 FQNNGV. Between the trimmed V and J ends, which lost 4 bases and 8 bases, there was a span of 8 bases. In DNA form, the CDR3 reads TGTGCCAGCAGCTCTCGAATAGGGGAGCTGTTTTTT. Amino acids: CASSSRIGELFF.

The chain combines TRBV13 with TRBJ1-4; 8 bases match TRBD1. This CDR3 is built from 15 residues. With V trimmed by 3 bases and J by 5 bases, 5 bases remained unmatched. CDR1 and CDR2 (germline): PRHDT, FYEKMQ (reference sequence). The DNA for the CDR3 is TGTGCCAGCAGCTTTAGGGGACAGGCGAATGAAAAACTGTTTTTT. This codes for CASSFRGQANEKLFF.

V gene TRBV6-6 combines with J gene TRBJ2-7; 8 nucleotides line up with TRBD2. With V trimmed by 4 bases and J by 5 bases, 10 bases remained unmatched. Germline values: CDR1 MNHNY, CDR2 SVGAGI (reference sequence). The CDR3 sequence is 15 residues long. In DNA form, the CDR3 reads TGTGCCAGCAGTTCCACCGTCGCGGGGGGTGACGAGCAGTACTTC. Translated: CASSSTVAGGDEQYF.

The chain couples TRBV5-5 to TRBJ2-3, with 10 bases lining up with TRBD2. The CDR3 has 16 amino acids. Germline V gene lookup returns CDR1 SGHKS and CDR2 YYEKEE (reference sequence). J gave up 0 bases and V 3 bases, and 4 bases lay outside the gene matches. The CDR3 nucleotides are TGTGCCAGCAGCTGGGGACTAGCGAGGAGCACAGATACGCAGTATTTT. It codes for CASSWGLARSTDTQYF.